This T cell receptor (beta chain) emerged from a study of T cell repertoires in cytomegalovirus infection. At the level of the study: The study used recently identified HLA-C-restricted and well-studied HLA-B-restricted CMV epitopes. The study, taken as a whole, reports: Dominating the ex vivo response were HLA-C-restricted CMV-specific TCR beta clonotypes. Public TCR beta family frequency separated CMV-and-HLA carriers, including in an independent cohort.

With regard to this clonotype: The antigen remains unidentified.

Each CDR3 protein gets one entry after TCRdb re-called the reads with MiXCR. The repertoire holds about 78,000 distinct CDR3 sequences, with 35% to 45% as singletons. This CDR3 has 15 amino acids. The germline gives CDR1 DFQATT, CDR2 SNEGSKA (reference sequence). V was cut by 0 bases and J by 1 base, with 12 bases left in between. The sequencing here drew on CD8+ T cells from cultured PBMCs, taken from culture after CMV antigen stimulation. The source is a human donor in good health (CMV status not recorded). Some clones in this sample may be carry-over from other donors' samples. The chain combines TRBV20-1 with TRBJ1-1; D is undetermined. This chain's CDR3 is CSARDYSSQNTEAFF. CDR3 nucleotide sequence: TGCAGTGCTAGAGATTACTCCTCTCAGAACACTGAAGCTTTCTTT.